This TCR beta chain was recorded in a study of beta chain features in type 1 diabetes. About the study: Age, gender and cell yields were alike across patients and healthy donors.

V was clipped by 3 bases and J by 4 bases; unmatched bases: 5. The CDR3 runs to 15 residues. Germline assignment: CDR1 KGHSH and CDR2 LQKENI. This clone turned up a few times. Its antigen is unknown. Findings and caveats of the study: Insertions were fewer and deletions more numerous at VDJ junctions in type 1 diabetes patients. The study found moderately but significantly shorter TCRB CDR3s in all four CD4+ subsets of Type 1 diabetes patients. Relative to healthy donors, patients appeared to have naive, central memory and Treg TCRB repertoires that were more similar.

The isolated RNA, all of it, was reverse transcribed, so expressed TCRB transcripts were what got sequenced. A few million reads were obtained on average from naive, central memory and regulatory T cell samples. Libraries were prepared by immunoSEQ multiplex PCR; TCRdb keeps only in-frame clonotypes and omits some of them. This sample has about 27,000 clones, with around 54% found just once. The sequenced material came from Tregs from blood. The chain combines TRBV18 with TRBJ2-1; TRBD2 agrees at 8 bases. The origin of this receptor is a woman younger than 35 with type 1 diabetes. Here the CDR3 reads CASSPQAGAYNEQFF. CDR3 in DNA: TGTGCCAGCTCACCCCAAGCGGGAGCGTACAATGAGCAGTTCTTC. The full variable domain, in which reference TRBV18 and TRBJ2-1 provide the parts outside the CDR3, is NAGVMQNPRHLVRRRGQEARLRCSPMKGHSHVYWYRQLPEEGLKFMVYLQKENIIDESGMPKERFSAEFPKEGPSILRIQQVVRGDSAAYFCASSPQAGAYNEQFFGPGTRLTVL.